This TCR beta chain comes out of a study of T cell responses to AZD1222 COVID-19 vaccine (dated by TCRdb to the early 2020s). Background on the whole study: TCR sequencing covered fewer than 250 trial participants: nearly 210 given two doses of AZD1222 and 26 given two doses of MenACWY control vaccine. Trial participants were enrolled by age into 18-55, 56-69 and 70-plus year subgroups, with around 140, 26 and 57 TCR-sequenced participants respectively.

The CDR3 regions of human TCRbeta chains were analyzed by immunosequencing. Regarding the original processing steps: TCRs in the repertoires were matched against a reference library of SARS-CoV-2-specific TCRs that had been generated with the MIRA antigen-specificity platform. Breadth was defined as the fraction of unique TCRs that were SARS-CoV-2-associated. Depth was defined as the fraction of total T cells that were SARS-CoV-2-associated. Using the MIRA data, every spike-specific TCR was mapped to the spike region that the TCR reacted to and assigned to either a CD4 or a CD8 class. Log10-transformed breadth and depth values were compared by one-way ANOVA with Sidak's multiple comparisons tests. As stored in TCRdb, this immuneACCESS dataset retains in-frame rearrangements with V and J assigned. A fraction of the clones does not appear; measured against another copy, unresolved V genes explain less than half of the discrepancy, and the remainder lacks a known reason. V and J calls and clone size follow that table, whereas D and trimming were derived from the DNA. The sample data list 70,000 to 95,000 clones, and 91% of these were observed just once. 25% to 30% of the sample goes to the ten largest clones.

This sample's time point label indicates: about 28 days (+/-7) after the second vaccine dose. AZD1222 recipients whose second dose came at about 4 weeks and those whose second dose came at about 12 weeks were combined into one group, since spike-specific TCR depth and breadth did not differ between the two schedules. The vaccinee samples were drawn from two UK trials, COV001 and COV002, one of which was a single-blind randomized controlled phase 2/3 trial testing AZD1222 (ChAdOx1 nCoV-19) in healthy adults. For TCRbeta chain sequencing, PBMC samples from trial participants were taken at day 0 and at day 28 after the second dose. On this clone itself: The antigen it recognizes is unknown. Within one base of it there is no much larger clone, and no base qualities were kept.

The CDR3 holds 13 amino acids from the cysteine to the phenylalanine. Only the CDR3 DNA stays, 39 bases, in frame from base 1. Trimming removed 1 base from V and 4 bases from J, leaving 7 bases between the germline ends. Study-wide conclusions, independent of this receptor: The vaccine-associated CD4 TCRs covered the entire spike protein, and the dominant responses fell in regions 160-218 and 743-854. Because no samples from the day 14 peak response were available, repertoires could be characterized only after the peak T cell response. Conclusions about previously exposed vaccinees are limited because only six or seven AZD1222 recipients were SARS-CoV-2 seropositive at baseline. In the small 56-69-year group, the increase in depth fell short of significance, most likely because of low power. Spike-specific TCR breadth and depth rose significantly after two AZD1222 doses compared with day 0 and with MenACWY recipients. Reportedly, almost half of the unique spike-specific TCRs recognized epitopes lying outside the regions that are mutated in the B.1.351 and B.1.1.7 variants. Participants were mostly white British and included more females than males, and it was suggested by the authors that clonal diversity may have been underestimated.

This sequence uses TRBV12-3 or TRBV12-4 and TRBJ2-5; TRBD1 could be the D gene, as 5 bases match. Sequences were derived from peripheral blood, sampled 28 days after the second AZD1222 dose. The sequence was collected from an adult who received the AZD1222 COVID-19 vaccine. The CDR3 sequence is CASSLGQGETQYF. The base sequence is TGTGCCAGCAGTTTAGGGCAGGGAGAGACCCAGTACTTC.